This T cell receptor (beta chain) was retrieved from a study of molecular identifiers for immune sequencing clone quantification. CD8+CD4-CCR7+CD45RA+ cells were sorted as naive CD8 T cells. This clonotype was counted many times. In TCRdb, the PCR reads were re-called with MiXCR into one record per CDR3 protein. The sample shows 550,000 to 750,000 distinct CDR3 sequences, 20% of them seen only once. The CDR3 covers 14 residues. Trimming took 3 bases from V and 3 from J; bases not matched to a gene: 5. The germline CDR1 and CDR2 sequences are MGHRA and YSYEKL. The chain carries TRBV4-1 and TRBJ2-7, with 7 positions matching TRBD1. Sequencing was performed on naive CD8+ T cells from blood, with Jurkat cell RNA spiked in. Noted subset: FACS-sorted CD8+CD4-CCR7+CD45RA+ naive T cells. The receptor was derived from a human donor in good health. Some libraries in this study had Jurkat cell RNA spiked in. The CDR3: CASSHRDSFYEQYF. The CDR3 nucleotides are TGCGCCAGCAGCCACAGGGACAGCTTCTACGAGCAGTACTTC.